This T cell receptor (beta chain) was recorded in a study of blood T cells in healthy people across ages. Points from the study as a whole: Aged donors had fewer naive CD4+ cells and lower diversity than long-lived donors. When one million T cells were used, diversity estimates were thought to be underestimates.

This clonotype has more than one count but fewer than ten. The antigen is unknown. Using a J-beta primer mix together with a sample-barcoded 5' primer, a second PCR was run for roughly 7 to 12 cycles. TCRdb fed the 5' RACE reads into MiXCR, producing one record per CDR3 protein. This sample has about 2 million distinct CDR3 sequences; 40% to 55% occur once, and the top ten carry approximately 2.1%. The source material was blood. The sequence came from a woman between 40 and 50 years old in good health.

CDR3 in DNA: TGTGCCACCAGCGGGACAGTTTCGCCGCTGACCAAAAACATTCAGTACTTC. It encodes CATSGTVSPLTKNIQYF. The genes are TRBV15 and TRBJ2-5, with TRBD1 identical over 7 bases. Judging by the DNA end, TRBJ2-4 fits better; the J call may be wrong. Germline CDR1 reads LNHNV; CDR2 reads YYDKDF (reference sequence). The CDR3 covers 17 residues.